The rows below give T cell receptor beta chains drawn from one sample of a study of shared clonotypes between healthy human individuals. Assay used: immunoSEQ multiplex PCR; TCRdb lists only in-frame clones, some missing. The sample lists around 2.1 million clones; 85% to 95% were seen once. The sequencing input was naive CD8+ T cells from PBMCs. The source of these receptors is a man aged 18 to 30 in good health. Some clones in this sample may be carry-over from other donors' samples. Both conserved end residues are part of each CDR3. The D gene is left open where the match is weak. Rows may omit the clone size; those that give it use once, few, many or a size class.

j_gene: TRBJ2-7
v_gene: TRBV27
abundance: NA
d_gene: NA
CDR3nt: TGTGCCAGCAGCCCTAGGGTGGGGTCCCACGAGCAGTACTTC
CDR3aa: CASSPRVGSHEQYF

j_gene: TRBJ1-2
v_gene: TRBV27
abundance: once
d_gene: NA
CDR3nt: TGTGCCAGCAGTTTATTGCCGGGAACCCAGGGCTACACCTTC
CDR3aa: CASSLLPGTQGYTF

j_gene: TRBJ1-2
v_gene: TRBV4-2
abundance: NA
d_gene: NA
CDR3nt: TGTGCCAGCAGCCAAGATGGCTTCCCGGCGGGAGGCTACACCTTC
CDR3aa: CASSQDGFPAGGYTF

j_gene: TRBJ2-2
v_gene: TRBV7-2
abundance: NA
d_gene: TRBD2
CDR3nt: TGTGCCAGCAGCTCCCGCAGCGGGAGCAGGAGCACCGGGGAGCTGTTTTTT
CDR3aa: CASSSRSGSRSTGELFF

j_gene: TRBJ1-2
v_gene: TRBV11-2
abundance: NA
d_gene: NA
CDR3nt: TGTGCCAGCAGCGTTGGGGGTTTGCACTATGGCTACACCTTC
CDR3aa: CASSVGGLHYGYTF

j_gene: TRBJ2-2
v_gene: TRBV15
abundance: NA
d_gene: NA
CDR3nt: TGTGCCACCAGCAGCGGACGTACCGGGGAGCTGTTTTTT
CDR3aa: CATSSGRTGELFF

j_gene: TRBJ1-5
v_gene: TRBV27
abundance: NA
d_gene: TRBD1
CDR3nt: TGTGCCAGCAGTTCCGGACAGGGGGTACAGCCCCAGCATTTT
CDR3aa: CASSSGQGVQPQHF

j_gene: TRBJ2-3
v_gene: TRBV27
abundance: once
d_gene: NA
CDR3nt: TGTGCCAGCAGTCGGGACTCTAGCACAGATACGCAGTATTTT
CDR3aa: CASSRDSSTDTQYF

j_gene: TRBJ2-3
v_gene: TRBV7-3
abundance: NA
d_gene: NA
CDR3nt: TGTGCCAGCAGCCATAGACTAACAGATACGCAGTATTTT
CDR3aa: CASSHRLTDTQYF

j_gene: TRBJ1-4
v_gene: TRBV4-3
abundance: once
d_gene: TRBD1
CDR3nt: TGCGCCAGCAGCCAAGGGCAGGGGGCTAGTGAAAAACTGTTTTTT
CDR3aa: CASSQGQGASEKLFF

j_gene: TRBJ1-1
v_gene: TRBV9
abundance: NA
d_gene: NA
CDR3nt: TGTGCCAGCAGCGTAGGAAGGTCAAACACTGAAGCTTTCTTT
CDR3aa: CASSVGRSNTEAFF

j_gene: TRBJ2-5
v_gene: TRBV10-3
abundance: NA
d_gene: NA
CDR3nt: TGTGCCATCAGCCATAAGGTGCAGGGTGGGGAGACCCAGTACTTC
CDR3aa: CAISHKVQGGETQYF

j_gene: TRBJ2-1
v_gene: TRBV19
abundance: NA
d_gene: NA
CDR3nt: TGTGCCAGTAGTCCCTCCCCTCTTAATGAGCAGTTCTTC
CDR3aa: CASSPSPLNEQFF

j_gene: TRBJ2-2
v_gene: TRBV2
abundance: NA
d_gene: NA
CDR3nt: TGTGCCAGCAGTGAAGGGGCAGGGCCCGGGGAGCTGTTTTTT
CDR3aa: CASSEGAGPGELFF

j_gene: TRBJ2-7
v_gene: TRBV29-1
abundance: NA
d_gene: TRBD1
CDR3nt: TGCAGCCACAAGACAGGGGGCGGCGAGCAGTACTTC
CDR3aa: CSHKTGGGEQYF

j_gene: TRBJ1-5
v_gene: TRBV28
abundance: NA
d_gene: NA
CDR3nt: TGTGCCAGCATGGGTGTGTGGCGAAATCAGCCCCAGCATTTT
CDR3aa: CASMGVWRNQPQHF

j_gene: TRBJ1-2
v_gene: TRBV7-2
abundance: once
d_gene: TRBD1
CDR3nt: TGTGCCAGCAGCCCCTACCAACCAGGGACAGGACTTTATGGCTACACCTTC
CDR3aa: CASSPYQPGTGLYGYTF

j_gene: TRBJ2-5
v_gene: TRBV2
abundance: NA
d_gene: NA
CDR3nt: TGTGCCAGCAGTGAAAGGGCCCGGGAGACCCAGTACTTC
CDR3aa: CASSERARETQYF

j_gene: TRBJ2-2
v_gene: TRBV7-3
abundance: NA
d_gene: TRBD2
CDR3nt: TGTGCCAGCAGCTTAGCGGGAGGGAACACCGGGGAGCTGTTTTTT
CDR3aa: CASSLAGGNTGELFF

j_gene: TRBJ1-2
v_gene: TRBV19
abundance: NA
d_gene: TRBD1
CDR3nt: TGTGCCAGTAGTAATACGGGACAGGGGCACTATGGCTACACCTTC
CDR3aa: CASSNTGQGHYGYTF

j_gene: TRBJ2-5
v_gene: TRBV28
abundance: NA
d_gene: TRBD1
CDR3nt: TGTGCCAGCAGTTTACGACAGGGGATCCAGACCCAGTACTTC
CDR3aa: CASSLRQGIQTQYF

j_gene: TRBJ1-4
v_gene: TRBV7-8
abundance: NA
d_gene: NA
CDR3nt: TGTGCCAGCAGCAGAAAGGACGGCCCAACTAATGAAAAACTGTTTTTT
CDR3aa: CASSRKDGPTNEKLFF

j_gene: TRBJ2-5
v_gene: TRBV6-4
abundance: NA
d_gene: TRBD2
CDR3nt: TGTGCCAGCAGTGACTCGACCGGGGGGGACGAGACCCAGTACTTC
CDR3aa: CASSDSTGGDETQYF

j_gene: TRBJ1-4
v_gene: TRBV27
abundance: NA
d_gene: TRBD1
CDR3nt: TGTGCCAGCAAGGAAAGGGGGCATAATGAAAAACTGTTTTTT
CDR3aa: CASKERGHNEKLFF

j_gene: TRBJ1-1
v_gene: TRBV27
abundance: NA
d_gene: NA
CDR3nt: TGTGCCAGCAGTTATACAGGGAGGTACACTGAAGCTTTCTTT
CDR3aa: CASSYTGRYTEAFF

j_gene: TRBJ2-7
v_gene: TRBV29-1
abundance: NA
d_gene: NA
CDR3nt: TGCAGCGTTGAACGACTCGGGACGAAGGATTACGAGCAGTACTTC
CDR3aa: CSVERLGTKDYEQYF